The source of this T cell receptor (beta chain) is a study of blood T cell repertoires in COVID-19. Study details: Specimens from acute and convalescent COVID-19 originated in the United States, Italy and Spain. PBMCs, B-cell-depleted T cells, or T cells were the source of the cDNA or gDNA that made up the material.

Source study methods: Nucleated cell number was recorded as an estimate derived from reference gene primer amplification. The protocol was immunoSEQ multiplex PCR, while the TCRdb copy is restricted to in-frame clones and leaves out a portion. The V and J calls and clone size were taken over from that table, and D and trimming were inferred from the DNA. Of around 140,000 clones listed, roughly 83% are singletons. CDR1 is SGHAT and CDR2 is FQNNGV in the germline V gene. This CDR3 contains 13 residues. Between the trimmed V and J ends, which lost 1 base and 4 bases, there was a span of 5 bases. The rearrangement joins TRBV11-2 to TRBJ2-1; D unclear. Sequencing was carried out using peripheral blood. The source is a man aged 55 to 70 with acute or convalescent COVID-19. Written as DNA, the CDR3 is TGTGCCAGCAGCTTAGCCCTATACAATGAGCAGTTCTTC. Translating gives CASSLALYNEQFF. Looking up the rest from reference TRBV11-2 and TRBJ2-1 gives the full variable domain: EAGVAQSPRYKIIEKRQSVAFWCNPISGHATLYWYQQILGQGPKLLIQFQNNGVVDDSQLPKDRFSAERLKGVDSTLKIQPAKLEDSAVYLCASSLALYNEQFFGPGTRLTVL.